The 26 T cell receptor beta chains below were found in one sample sequenced in a study of Ad26.COV2.S vaccination and SARS-CoV-2 variants (TCRdb year 2021). The treatment or condition label corresponds to: some 20 received Ad26.COV2.S at low or high dose, single or two shots; 5 received placebo; per-sample allocation not given. Repertoires of vaccine and placebo recipients were sequenced from samples taken on day 63 after the first injection. Library construction relied on the immunoSEQ multiplex PCR assay. The table comes from immuneACCESS by way of TCRdb, which keeps in-frame sequences with V and J called. Part of the clones is missing from these tables; in studies checked, under half for an unresolved V gene and the rest for unknown reasons. The sample table contains about 250,000 clones; only one count was recorded for roughly nine tenths of them. Of the sample, just under 3% is held by the ten largest clones.

The input for sequencing was peripheral blood, taken in a trial of Ad26.COV2.S vaccine versus placebo. All receptors come from a person between 18 and 60 years old who received the Ad26.COV2.S COVID-19 vaccine or a placebo.

The V call is TRBV5-1, the J call TRBJ2-5; D tentatively reads TRBD1 or TRBD2 (6 bases each). This CDR3 is built from 16 residues. The ends were cut back, 4 bases at V and 9 bases at J, with 25 bases in the middle. Germline CDR1 reads SGHRS; CDR2 reads YFSETQ. The CDR3 protein is CASSPLARGPQSAQYF. The CDR3 nucleotides read TGCGCCAGCAGCCCCCTTGCCCGGGGGCCACAGAGTGCCCAGTACTTC.

The gene calls are TRBV4-3 and TRBJ1-2; D remains ambiguous. The CDR3 sequence is 13 residues long. Trimming shortened V by 1 base and J by 4 bases, and 7 bases separated the two germline ends. Per the germline V gene, CDR1 is LGHNA and CDR2 is YSLEER. CDR3 sequence: CASSQGATYGYTF. CDR3 nucleotide sequence: TGCGCCAGCAGCCAAGGGGCGACCTATGGCTACACCTTC.

The chain uses TRBV7-3 and TRBJ2-3; 11 bases are shared with TRBD1. The CDR3 is 14 amino acids. Trimming removed 5 bases from V and 6 bases from J; junction bases left unmatched: 4. The germline V gene encodes CDR1 SGHTA and CDR2 FQGTGA. CDR3 sequence reads: CASSVDRGQDTQYF. The CDR3 nucleotides are TGTGCCAGCAGCGTGGACAGGGGGCAGGATACGCAGTATTTT.

The genes are TRBV5-4 and TRBJ2-3; 7 nucleotides line up with TRBD1. The CDR3 is 15 amino acids. Germline values: CDR1 SGHNT, CDR2 YYREEE (reference sequence). V trimming: 0 bases; J trimming: 4 bases; junction bases outside the gene matches: 5. In DNA, the CDR3 is TGTGCCAGCAGCTTGGACAGGGGTTTTGCAGATACGCAGTATTTT. It encodes CASSLDRGFADTQYF.

V gene TRBV6-1 combines with J gene TRBJ2-2; D call uncertain. Trimming pared 2 bases from V and 8 bases from J, leaving 12 bases between. In germline, CDR1 is MNHNS, CDR2 SASEGT. This CDR3 spans 14 amino acids. DNA for the CDR3: TGTGCCAGCAGTGAACAACTCCTAGGGGGGGAGCTGTTTTTT. Encoded protein: CASSEQLLGGELFF.

This clone appeared a few times. V usage is TRBV27 and J usage is TRBJ2-7; D is perhaps TRBD1 (5 bases). The germline gives CDR1 MNHEY, CDR2 SMNVEV (reference sequence). The CDR3 has 16 residues. V shed 0 bases and J shed 1 base, with 13 bases lying between them. The CDR3 loop reads CASSLSRPGISYEQYF. Written as DNA, the CDR3 is TGTGCCAGCAGTTTATCGAGGCCAGGGATATCCTACGAGCAGTACTTC.

V gene TRBV6-2 or TRBV6-3 combines with J gene TRBJ2-3; D might be TRBD2 (7 bases). The CDR3 is 17 amino acids. Germline V gene sequence: CDR1 MNHEY, CDR2 SVGEGT. The V end was cut by 2 bases, the J end by 3 bases, with 18 bases between. The CDR3 sequence: CASSYVAGADLTDTQYF. The CDR3 DNA reads TGTGCCAGCAGTTACGTGGCGGGGGCGGACCTTACAGATACGCAGTATTTT.

The chain recombines TRBV23-1 with TRBJ2-4; 10 positions match TRBD1. TRBV23-1 is an ORF, with its function uncertain. J gave up 0 bases and V 7 bases, and 15 bases lay outside the gene matches. The CDR3 runs 19 residues. The CDR3 DNA follows: TGCGCCAGCATTGACCCGGGACAGGGGTGGTTAGGAGCCAAAAACATTCAGTACTTC. It yields the protein CASIDPGQGWLGAKNIQYF.

J is TRBJ2-2 and V is TRBV24-1, with a tentative D call TRBD2 (6 bases). This CDR3 contains 14 residues. The V end lost 8 bases, the J end lost 0 bases, and 9 bases lay between the germline ends. From germline, CDR1 is KGHDR and CDR2 SFDVKD. Here the CDR3 reads CATTGLPNTGELFF. The DNA for the CDR3 is TGTGCCACCACGGGACTTCCGAACACCGGGGAGCTGTTTTTT.

In its sample, this clone was seen once. The V call is TRBV18, the J call TRBJ2-5, with 10 bases lining up with TRBD1. The CDR3 contains 15 residues. CDR1 and CDR2 (germline): KGHSH, LQKENI. V gave up 3 bases and J gave up 2 bases; unmatched junction bases: 3. For the CDR3, the DNA is TGTGCCAGCTCACCCGGGACAGGGGTTCAAGAGACCCAGTACTTC. Translation gives CASSPGTGVQETQYF.

V is TRBV19 and J is TRBJ2-3, with a weak D call TRBD2 (5 bases). CDR1 LNHDA and CDR2 SQIVND come from the germline V gene (reference sequence). Trimming shortened V by 4 bases and J by 4 bases, and 9 bases separated the two germline ends. There are 13 residues in the CDR3. DNA of the CDR3: TGTGCCAGTAGTACGGACTCATCAGATACGCAGTATTTT. Its protein product is CASSTDSSDTQYF.

V gene TRBV20-1 combines with J gene TRBJ2-1; D gene unclear. V was shortened by 5 bases and J by 9 bases, with 11 bases between the two germline ends. Germline V gene data show CDR1 as DFQATT and CDR2 as SNEGSKA (reference sequence). CDR3 length equals 11 residues. The CDR3 DNA is TGCAGTGCTGACTCTAGTGGTGAGCAGTTCTTC. It translates to CSADSSGEQFF.

CDR3 protein: CASSLGPSYEQYV. As DNA, the CDR3 is TGCGCCAGCAGCCTGGGACCTAGCTACGAGCAGTACGTC. The chain joins TRBV10-2 to TRBJ2-7, with D possibly being TRBD1 or TRBD2 (5 bases each). Germline V gives CDR1 WSHSY, CDR2 SAAADI. The CDR3 has 13 residues. Trimming removed 6 bases from V and 3 bases from J, with 12 bases in between.

The chain is built from TRBV27 and TRBJ1-5; tentative D call: TRBD1 (5 bases). Trimming removed 5 bases from V and 7 bases from J, with 12 bases in between. Looked up from germline, CDR1 is MNHEY and CDR2 is SMNVEV (reference sequence). The CDR3 loop spans 13 amino acids. CDR3 residues: CASSPRQRQPQHF. Here the CDR3 DNA reads TGTGCCAGCAGTCCACGACAGAGGCAGCCCCAGCATTTT.

The chain couples TRBV7-2 to TRBJ2-3; D possibly corresponds to TRBD2 (6 bases). V lost 6 bases and J 0 bases, leaving 13 bases between the germline ends. CDR1 and CDR2 (germline): SGHTA, FQGNSA. This CDR3 is 15 amino acids long. CDR3 region: CASRDSGPSTDTQYF. The CDR3 region has the DNA TGTGCCAGCAGAGATAGCGGACCTAGCACAGATACGCAGTATTTT.

The J gene is TRBJ2-6, the V gene TRBV4-3; TRBD1 aligns across 7 bases. The CDR3 totals 15 residues. V lost 0 bases to trimming and J lost 14 bases; unmatched junction nucleotides: 10. Germline CDR1 reads LGHNA; CDR2 reads YSLEER. The chain's CDR3 is CASSQDTGRGQLLTF. In nucleotides, the CDR3 is TGCGCCAGCAGCCAAGATACGGGTAGGGGGCAGCTCCTGACTTTC.

This clone was detected only once. V is TRBV11-2 and J is TRBJ2-3, with no clear D. V lost 5 bases, J lost 8 bases, and 11 bases lay in between. Germline CDR1 and CDR2: SGHAT and FQNNGV. CDR3 length: 12 amino acids. For the CDR3, the DNA is TGTGCCAGCAGCCAGCTTCCGTTTACGCAGTATTTT. Translating gives CASSQLPFTQYF. Using reference TRBV11-2 and TRBJ2-3 for the parts outside the CDR3, the full variable domain is EAGVAQSPRYKIIEKRQSVAFWCNPISGHATLYWYQQILGQGPKLLIQFQNNGVVDDSQLPKDRFSAERLKGVDSTLKIQPAKLEDSAVYLCASSQLPFTQYFGPGTRLTVL.

This clone was seen just once. V usage is TRBV6-5 and J usage is TRBJ2-3; the D is unclear. This CDR3 region has 15 residues. Germline V gene data show CDR1 as MNHEY and CDR2 as SVGAGI. V lost 0 bases and J lost 1, with 8 bases in between. This CDR3 is CASSYSPTGTDTQYF. The DNA of the CDR3 is TGTGCCAGCAGTTACTCACCAACTGGCACAGATACGCAGTATTTT.

The chain carries TRBV6-5 and TRBJ1-2, with 7 bases matching TRBD1. CDR3 length equals 14 residues. Germline assignment: CDR1 MNHEY and CDR2 SVGAGI. After removal of 6 bases from V and 0 bases from J, the junction contained 4 bases not matched to a gene. DNA for the CDR3: TGTGCCAGCAGGCGACAGGGAGCTAACTATGGCTACACCTTC. This gives the protein CASRRQGANYGYTF.

This chain joins TRBV30 and TRBJ2-1, with 7 bases identical to TRBD1. CDR1 and CDR2 from the germline V gene are GTSNPN and SVGIG (reference sequence). V lost 0 bases, J lost 4 bases, and 3 bases stayed unmatched. The CDR3 contains 14 residues. The CDR3 DNA is TGTGCCTGGAGTGTAACACAGGGGTACAATGAGCAGTTCTTC. It is translated as CAWSVTQGYNEQFF.

This clone was counted once. The chain combines TRBV6-5 with TRBJ2-1; D tentatively fits TRBD1 or TRBD2 (5 bases each). Germline CDR1 MNHEY, CDR2 SVGAGI. The CDR3 has 15 residues. The germline V and J ends were trimmed by 6 bases and 0 bases, with 12 bases remaining between them. CDR3 amino acids: CASRDGTSSYNEQFF. The CDR3 region has the DNA TGTGCCAGCAGGGACGGGACCAGCTCCTACAATGAGCAGTTCTTC.

V and J are TRBV7-2 and TRBJ2-7, with TRBD1 as a possible D gene (6 bases). Trimming cost V 2 bases and J 6 bases, with 17 bases left between them. CDR3 length: 15 residues. Germline CDR1 is SGHTA and CDR2 is FQGNSA. Here the CDR3 DNA reads TGTGCCAGCAGCTTATCATTCCTGGGGGCTCTCGAGCAGTACTTC. It yields the protein CASSLSFLGALEQYF.

The CDR3 DNA reads as TGTGCCAGCAGCGGGAGGAGTACAGGGGTGGACTATGGCTACACCTTC. Its protein product is CASSGRSTGVDYGYTF. The V and J genes are TRBV9 and TRBJ1-2, with 7 bases identical to TRBD1. The V gene end was trimmed by 3 bases and the J gene end by 3 bases; junction bases not matched to a gene: 11. The CDR3 loop spans 16 amino acids. The V gene's germline CDR1 is SGDLS and CDR2 YYNGEE.

The V call is TRBV4-1, the J call TRBJ1-1; D ambiguous. Trimming took 4 bases from V and 6 from J, leaving 6 bases between them. This CDR3 spans 11 amino acids. Germline values: CDR1 MGHRA, CDR2 YSYEKL. CDR3 sequence (DNA): TGCGCCAGCAGCCTCGGGGCTGAAGCTTTCTTT. The encoded protein is CASSLGAEAFF.

The gene calls are TRBV6-5 and TRBJ1-2; 9 positions agree with TRBD1. The CDR3 is 14 amino acids. The J segment lost 6 bases and the V segment lost 6 bases, leaving 8 bases of the junction unmatched. Germline CDR1 reads MNHEY; CDR2 reads SVGAGI. The CDR3 protein is CASSPGQGRHGYTF. CDR3 nucleotides: TGTGCCAGCAGCCCCGGACAGGGGCGACATGGCTACACCTTC.

For the CDR3, the DNA is TGCAGCGTAGGAACAGGGGATAATTCACCCCTCCACTTT. The encoded protein is CSVGTGDNSPLHF. The chain carries TRBV29-1 and TRBJ1-6; 7 nucleotides line up with TRBD1. V shed 6 bases, J shed 5 bases, and the junction held 4 bases outside the gene matches. Germline assignment: CDR1 SQVTM and CDR2 ANQGSEA. The CDR3 runs to 13 residues.